These 18 T cell receptor beta chains were all obtained from the same sample, sequenced in a study of blood T cells in healthy people across ages. Alongside a J-beta primer mix, a sample-barcoded 5' primer served in a second PCR lasting roughly 7 to 11 cycles. TCRdb analysed the 5' RACE reads with MiXCR anew, one entry per CDR3 protein. This sample yields around 1,500,000 distinct CDR3 sequences, of which roughly 28% are seen a single time; approximately 7.7% belongs to the top ten. The source material was blood. All receptors come from a woman in her twenties or thirties in good health.

This clonotype was observed a few times. The chain uses TRBV6-1 and TRBJ2-2, with 10 bases fitting TRBD2. Looked up from germline, CDR1 is MNHNS and CDR2 is SASEGT. J was trimmed by 5 bases and V by 0 bases; bases with no gene match: 3. CDR3 length equals 16 residues. CDR3 coding DNA: TGTGCCAGCAGTGAAGCTTGGACTAGCGGTACCGGGGAGCTGTTTTTT. Translating gives CASSEAWTSGTGELFF.

The chain joins TRBV9 to TRBJ2-7, with D uncertain. The V and J ends lost 3 bases and 0 bases respectively, with 10 bases between them. CDR3 length: 14 amino acids. From germline, CDR1 is SGDLS and CDR2 YYNGEE. The CDR3 loop reads CASSATAGSYEQYF. The CDR3 region has the DNA TGTGCCAGCAGCGCCACGGCAGGCTCCTACGAGCAGTACTTC.

This clonotype was detected only a few times. The rearrangement uses TRBV28 and TRBJ1-5; no clear D. Trimming pared 4 bases from V and 4 bases from J, leaving 14 bases between. The CDR3 runs to 15 residues. Germline-derived CDR1 and CDR2 are MDHEN and SYDVKM. The CDR3 nucleotides are TGTGCCAGCAGTTCCCTCTATCCCTTGAATCAGCCCCAGCATTTT. This gives the protein CASSSLYPLNQPQHF. Using reference TRBV28 and TRBJ1-5 for the parts outside the CDR3, the full variable domain is DVKVTQSSRYLVKRTGEKVFLECVQDMDHENMFWYRQDPGLGLRLIYFSYDVKMKEKGDIPEGYSVSREKKERFSLILESASTNQTSMYLCASSSLYPLNQPQHFGDGTRLSIL.

This clonotype was found a few times. The chain couples TRBV12-3 or TRBV12-4 to TRBJ2-4; 10 positions agree with TRBD2. The V gene end was trimmed by 3 bases and the J gene end by 9 bases; junction bases not matched to a gene: 11. There are 16 residues in the CDR3. The CDR3 coding sequence is TGTGCCAGCAGTTTGGAACTAGCGGGGCCCAGTGCCATTCAGTACTTC. Translating it yields CASSLELAGPSAIQYF.

The chain employs TRBV20-1 and TRBJ2-1; a possible D gene is TRBD1 (6 bases). This CDR3 region has 12 residues. The V gene's germline CDR1 is DFQATT and CDR2 SNEGSKA (reference sequence). V dropped 5 bases and J dropped 5 bases, with 10 bases sitting between them. The DNA for the CDR3 is TGCAGTGCTGGGGGACATAACAATGAGCAGTTCTTC. This encodes CSAGGHNNEQFF.

This clonotype was recorded many times. The rearrangement uses TRBV12-3 or TRBV12-4 and TRBJ2-5, with D hard to call. CDR3 length equals 13 residues. Trimming pared 6 bases from V and 3 bases from J, leaving 11 bases between. Here the CDR3 reads CASSLVQEETQYF. DNA for the CDR3: TGTGCCAGCAGCCTCGTGCAGGAAGAGACCCAGTACTTC.

This clonotype showed up many times. The V and J genes are TRBV5-1 and TRBJ1-2; 8 bases match TRBD1. V dropped 0 bases and J dropped 2; count of bases not matched to a gene: 3. The CDR3 is 15 residues long. Germline V gene sequence: CDR1 SGHRS, CDR2 YFSETQ. CDR3 in amino acids: CASSLGTGSNYGYTF. CDR3 coding DNA: TGCGCCAGCAGCTTGGGGACAGGGTCCAACTATGGCTACACCTTC.

This clonotype has a handful of counts. The chain links TRBV6-7 to TRBJ2-7; D call uncertain. TRBV6-7 is placed among ORFs of uncertain function. This CDR3 spans 16 amino acids. Trimming stripped 3 bases from V and 2 bases from J, with 17 bases between. The CDR3: CASSYVARQVPYEQYF. The CDR3 DNA sequence: TGTGCCAGCAGTTATGTTGCCCGGCAGGTACCCTACGAGCAGTACTTC.

This clonotype was found a few times. The gene calls are TRBV12-3 or TRBV12-4 and TRBJ2-3; possible D gene TRBD2, 6 bases. This CDR3 comprises 13 residues. The V end was cut by 7 bases, the J end by 6 bases, with 14 bases between. CDR3 region: CASKRAQQDTQYF. The CDR3 region has the DNA TGTGCCAGCAAGCGGGCCCAGCAGGATACGCAGTATTTT.

The CDR3 DNA is TGTGCCAGCAGCTTCATACTAGCGGGATCGGATACGCAGTATTTT. Translating it yields CASSFILAGSDTQYF. This chain links TRBV7-3 with TRBJ2-3; 10 positions match TRBD2. Losses at the gene ends were 3 bases for V and 6 bases for J; bases not matched to a gene: 6. From germline, CDR1 is SGHTA and CDR2 FQGTGA. The CDR3 sequence is 15 residues long.

The rearrangement uses TRBV6-1 and TRBJ2-1; tentative D call: TRBD1 (5 bases). The J call could be wrong; TRBJ2-7 is a better fit for the DNA end. The V gene's germline CDR1 is MNHNS and CDR2 SASEGT. CDR3 length: 15 amino acids. CDR3: CASSARQPSWDEQYF. CDR3 sequence (DNA): TGTGCCAGCAGTGCCCGACAGCCCTCCTGGGATGAGCAGTACTTC.

This clonotype was counted only a few times. The chain uses TRBV12-3 or TRBV12-4 and TRBJ1-1; D uncertain. V shed 3 bases and J shed 6 bases, with 8 bases lying between them. This CDR3 contains 12 residues. The CDR3 DNA reads TGTGCCAGCAGTTTTGTGACGGCTGAAGCTTTCTTT. Residues: CASSFVTAEAFF.

This clonotype was counted ten times or more. This rearrangement joins TRBV5-6 to TRBJ2-1; TRBD1 matches 11 bases. This CDR3 spans 14 amino acids. The V and J ends lost 2 bases and 9 bases, in that order; junction bases with no gene match: 4. Per germline, CDR1 SGHDT and CDR2 YYEEEE. In DNA form, the CDR3 reads TGTGCCAGCAGCTTCGGACAGGGGGCGTCTGAGCAGTTCTTC. Encoded protein: CASSFGQGASEQFF.

The chain is built from TRBV6-6 and TRBJ1-5, with 8 bases identical to TRBD1. This CDR3 has 14 residues. In germline, CDR1 is MNHNY, CDR2 SVGAGI (reference sequence). Losses at the gene ends were 10 bases for V and 3 bases for J; bases not matched to a gene: 8. For the CDR3, the DNA is TGTGCCACCAAAGACAGGGGAGACAATCAGCCCCAGCATTTT. Protein product: CATKDRGDNQPQHF.

V gene TRBV10-3 combines with J gene TRBJ2-5, with TRBD1 matching 9 bases. There are 15 residues in the CDR3. Unmatched junction bases numbered 6, after V lost 4 bases and J lost 3 bases. Germline values: CDR1 ENHRY, CDR2 SYGVKD. The CDR3: CAISGAGTGKETQYF. CDR3 coding DNA: TGTGCCATCAGTGGGGCCGGGACAGGGAAAGAGACCCAGTACTTC.

V usage is TRBV12-3 or TRBV12-4 and J usage is TRBJ2-7, with 15 nucleotides matching TRBD2. This CDR3 contains 15 residues. With V trimmed by 7 bases and J by 6 bases, 7 bases remained unmatched. The CDR3 DNA reads as TGTGCCAGCACCAAGGGACTAGCGGGAGGTCCCGAGCAGTACTTC. Translation: CASTKGLAGGPEQYF.

The sample holds many counts of this clonotype. The V and J genes are TRBV29-1 and TRBJ2-2, with TRBD1 identical over 8 bases. The V and J ends lost 2 bases and 5 bases, in that order; junction bases with no gene match: 7. This CDR3 spans 15 amino acids. CDR1 SQVTM and CDR2 ANQGSEA come from the germline V gene. CDR3 DNA: TGCAGCGTTGAATCTCCCAGGGGGCGTACCGGGGAGCTGTTTTTT. Translating it yields CSVESPRGRTGELFF.

The chain recombines TRBV11-2 with TRBJ1-5; D uncertain. Germline CDR1 reads SGHAT; CDR2 reads FQNNGV. The CDR3 length is 15 residues. V was trimmed by 4 bases and J by 5 bases, leaving 15 bases between them. The CDR3: CASSSRQTPDQPQHF. The CDR3 nucleotides read TGTGCCAGCAGCTCGCGGCAGACCCCCGATCAGCCCCAGCATTTT.